This entry lists 25 T cell receptor beta chains sequenced from one sample in a study of blood T cell repertoires in COVID-19. Some clones are missing from TCRdb's copy, which holds only in-frame ones; the method was immunoSEQ multiplex PCR. The sample comprises over 100,000 clones, 75% to 85% of which are singletons, and 4% rests with the top ten. The sample taken for sequencing was peripheral blood. These receptors were taken from a woman over 75 with acute or convalescent COVID-19.

The chain is built from TRBV4-1 and TRBJ2-3; 9 bases match TRBD1. Trimming took 4 bases from V and 0 from J; bases not matched to a gene: 2. Germline CDR1 MGHRA, CDR2 YSYEKL. CDR3 length equals 15 residues. CDR3 coding DNA: TGCGCCAGCAGCCGGACAGGGGCTAGCACAGATACGCAGTATTTT. Translation gives CASSRTGASTDTQYF.

This clone was picked up a small number of times. The chain employs TRBV4-3 and TRBJ1-1; D unresolved. This CDR3 spans 15 amino acids. Trimming pared 0 bases from V and 1 base from J, leaving 9 bases between. CDR1 LGHNA and CDR2 YSLEER come from the germline V gene. CDR3 amino acids: CASSQDWAGNTEAFF. CDR3 coding DNA: TGCGCCAGCAGCCAAGATTGGGCAGGGAACACTGAAGCTTTCTTT.

This clone has a handful of counts. The chain combines TRBV12-3 or TRBV12-4 with TRBJ1-2; tentatively, D is TRBD1 (6 bases). CDR3 size: 13 residues. Trimming removed 2 bases from V and 8 bases from J, with 12 bases in between. CDR3 protein: CASSLQGPAGYTF. The DNA for the CDR3 is TGTGCCAGCAGTTTACAGGGGCCCGCGGGCTACACCTTC.

The chain recombines TRBV6-7 with TRBJ2-3; the match to TRBD2 covers 8 bases. TRBV6-7 is an open reading frame whose function is uncertain. This CDR3 comprises 19 residues. V dropped 1 base and J dropped 4; count of bases not matched to a gene: 16. CDR3 bases: TGTGCCAGCAGTTACTTGACGAGACTAGCGTCGATCACCTCAGATACGCAGTATTTT. Its translation: CASSYLTRLASITSDTQYF.

The genes are TRBV9 and TRBJ2-4; 7 bases line up with TRBD1. Germline lookup yields CDR1 SGDLS and CDR2 YYNGEE. CDR3 length: 14 residues. The ends lost 2 bases at V and 6 bases at J; junction bases unmatched: 5. The chain's CDR3 is CASSVGTVLNIQYF. In DNA form, the CDR3 reads TGTGCCAGCAGCGTCGGGACAGTTCTAAACATTCAGTACTTC.

The chain carries TRBV4-1 and TRBJ2-2, with D uncertain. The CDR3 totals 15 residues. The germline V gene encodes CDR1 MGHRA and CDR2 YSYEKL. Trimming left V 0 bases short and J 1 base short, with 6 bases between. The CDR3 here is CASSQDLLNTGELFF. Here the CDR3 DNA reads TGCGCCAGCAGCCAAGATCTACTGAACACCGGGGAGCTGTTTTTT.

V and J are TRBV6-2 or TRBV6-3 and TRBJ2-6, with 10 positions matching TRBD1. Germline lookup yields CDR1 MNHEY and CDR2 SVGEGT. This CDR3 is built from 19 residues. Trimming took 2 bases from V and 2 from J; bases not matched to a gene: 9. The CDR3 protein is CASSYHSRTGGAGANVLTF. The CDR3 DNA reads as TGTGCCAGCAGTTACCATTCCCGGACAGGGGGAGCTGGGGCCAACGTCCTGACTTTC.

This clone was picked up a small number of times. V is TRBV4-1 and J is TRBJ2-3, with TRBD2 identical over 8 bases. V was pared by 6 bases and J by 2 bases, with 10 bases of the junction left unmatched. Per germline, CDR1 MGHRA and CDR2 YSYEKL. The CDR3 extends over 16 amino acids. This CDR3 is CASSPILAVYTDTQYF. DNA for the CDR3: TGCGCCAGCAGTCCAATACTAGCGGTTTACACAGATACGCAGTATTTT.

The chain has TRBV28 and TRBJ1-2; D might be TRBD1 (5 bases). The CDR3 has 13 residues. Germline V gene sequence: CDR1 MDHEN, CDR2 SYDVKM. Trimming stripped 6 bases from V and 3 bases from J, with 11 bases between. The CDR3 is CASRAGGDYGYTF. The CDR3 nucleotides are TGTGCCAGCAGGGCTGGGGGGGACTATGGCTACACCTTC.

The V gene is TRBV19, the J gene TRBJ1-4; D unresolved. This CDR3 region has 14 residues. V lost 5 bases and J lost 3, with 10 bases in between. The V gene's germline CDR1 is LNHDA and CDR2 SQIVND (reference sequence). The DNA of the CDR3 is TGTGCCAGTAGTGGGCCGGCCTCTAATGAAAAACTGTTTTTT. Amino acids: CASSGPASNEKLFF.

The chain has TRBV5-8 and TRBJ1-6; D is unresolved. This CDR3 is 12 amino acids long. In germline, CDR1 is SGHTS, CDR2 YDEGEE. Trimming pared 2 bases from V and 8 bases from J, leaving 5 bases between. The CDR3 sequence is CASSFSDSPLHF. The DNA of the CDR3 is TGTGCCAGCAGCTTCTCCGATTCACCCCTCCACTTT.

In nucleotides, the CDR3 is TGTGCCAGCACCCTTGAAGCGGGAGCCCCCGGGGAGCTGTTTTTT. The encoded protein is CASTLEAGAPGELFF. The chain carries TRBV6-4 and TRBJ2-2; 8 bases agree with TRBD2. V was pared by 7 bases and J by 6 bases, with 10 bases of the junction left unmatched. CDR3 length: 15 residues. The germline V gene has CDR1 MRHNA and CDR2 SNTAGT.

This clone came up once. The gene calls are TRBV9 and TRBJ2-2, with TRBD2 identical over 15 bases. The CDR3 is made up of 20 amino acids. V was pared by 0 bases and J by 2 bases, with 8 bases of the junction left unmatched. In germline, CDR1 is SGDLS, CDR2 YYNGEE. The CDR3: CASSVASGTSGRNNTGELFF. The DNA for the CDR3 is TGTGCCAGCAGCGTAGCGTCCGGGACTAGCGGGAGGAACAACACCGGGGAGCTGTTTTTT. The variable domain in full, with the rest retrieved from reference TRBV9 and TRBJ2-2, is DSGVTQTPKHLITATGQRVTLRCSPRSGDLSVYWYQQSLDQGLQFLIQYYNGEERAKGNILERFSAQQFPDLHSELNLSSLELGDSALYFCASSVASGTSGRNNTGELFFGEGSRLTVL.

The chain uses TRBV19 and TRBJ1-5; possibly TRBD1 for D (5 bases). Trimming took off 3 bases at V and 4 bases at J, with 13 bases between the two ends. The CDR3 is 15 amino acids. Germline V lookup: CDR1 LNHDA, CDR2 SQIVND (reference sequence). The CDR3: CASSMVQGGNQPQHF. CDR3 nucleotide sequence: TGTGCCAGTAGTATGGTCCAGGGAGGTAATCAGCCCCAGCATTTT.

CDR3: CASSWGLQETQYF. The DNA for the CDR3 is TGCGCCAGCAGCTGGGGGCTCCAAGAGACCCAGTACTTC. The chain is built from TRBV5-1 and TRBJ2-5; a possible D gene is TRBD1 (6 bases). This CDR3 comprises 13 residues. Trimming cost V 3 bases and J 1 base, with 7 bases left between them. CDR1 is SGHRS and CDR2 is YFSETQ in the germline V gene.

The table lists this clone with a few counts. The chain recombines TRBV2 with TRBJ1-5; a weak D match, TRBD1 (5 bases). This CDR3 has 14 amino acids. Trimming cost V 4 bases and J 2 bases, with 9 bases left between them. CDR1 SNHLY and CDR2 FYNNEI come from the germline V gene. CDR3 loop: CASSAREGNQPQHF. The CDR3 region has the DNA TGTGCCAGCAGTGCCAGGGAGGGCAATCAGCCCCAGCATTTT.

This chain connects TRBV24-1 to TRBJ2-2; no definite D call. This CDR3 is 15 amino acids long. V lost 9 bases and J lost 3, with 16 bases in between. CDR1 KGHDR and CDR2 SFDVKD come from the germline V gene. As DNA, the CDR3 is TGTGCCACCGGGGATTTATCGGGTGACACCGGGGAGCTGTTTTTT. Translating it yields CATGDLSGDTGELFF.

The rearrangement links TRBV19 to TRBJ2-3; 7 bases map to TRBD1. The CDR3 is made up of 13 amino acids. CDR1 is LNHDA and CDR2 is SQIVND in the germline V gene (reference sequence). J gave up 5 bases and V 10 bases, and 9 bases lay outside the gene matches. The chain's CDR3 is CATGTERQDTQYF. DNA of the CDR3: TGTGCCACCGGGACAGAGCGACAAGATACGCAGTATTTT.

V is TRBV6-2 or TRBV6-3 and J is TRBJ2-5; maybe TRBD1 (6 bases). The CDR3 totals 16 residues. CDR1 is MNHEY, CDR2 SVGEGT, per germline. The germline V and J ends were trimmed by 0 bases and 0 bases, with 11 bases remaining between them. The CDR3, as DNA: TGTGCCAGCAGTTACTCATCGGCAGGGGACCAAGAGACCCAGTACTTC. It translates to CASSYSSAGDQETQYF.

The sample holds many counts of this clone. The V and J genes are TRBV27 and TRBJ2-3; a weak D match, TRBD2 (7 bases). This CDR3 has 20 amino acids. Between the trimmed V and J ends, which lost 2 bases and 3 bases, there was a span of 27 bases. Looked up from germline, CDR1 is MNHEY and CDR2 is SMNVEV (reference sequence). The CDR3 loop is CASSLNEGGELPRLTDTQYF. In DNA, the CDR3 is TGTGCCAGCAGTTTAAATGAGGGGGGGGAACTTCCAAGGTTAACAGATACGCAGTATTTT.

This clone was seen ten or more times. The J gene is TRBJ2-7, the V gene TRBV10-1, with TRBD1 matching 8 bases. The CDR3 sequence is 20 residues long. Looked up from germline, CDR1 is WNHNN and CDR2 is SYGVQD (reference sequence). The V and J ends lost 4 bases and 1 base, in that order; junction bases with no gene match: 21. CDR3: CASSAATQGVLRRPSYEQYF. CDR3 DNA: TGCGCCAGCAGTGCTGCCACACAGGGGGTCCTCCGTAGGCCTTCCTACGAGCAGTACTTC.

This clone appeared a single time. The chain links TRBV5-6 to TRBJ1-5; D is undetermined. The CDR3 spans 17 residues. CDR1 is SGHDT, CDR2 YYEEEE, per germline. Trimming pared 3 bases from V and 2 bases from J, leaving 18 bases between. The CDR3 here is CASSSGTIGGRNQPQHF. DNA for the CDR3: TGTGCCAGCAGCTCTGGAACCATTGGCGGCCGCAATCAGCCCCAGCATTTT.

The chain is built from TRBV6-5 and TRBJ1-5, with 7 bases identical to TRBD1. Trimming cost V 9 bases and J 3 bases; bases outside gene matches: 5. CDR1 is MNHEY and CDR2 is SVGAGI in the germline V gene. This CDR3 has 13 amino acids. The CDR3 loop reads CARSDRDNQPQHF. The DNA for the CDR3 is TGTGCCAGATCAGACAGGGACAATCAGCCCCAGCATTTT.

The V call is TRBV6-5, the J call TRBJ1-5; D remains ambiguous. V gave up 11 bases and J gave up 4 bases, with 9 bases separating them. The length of the CDR3 is 11 residues. Germline assignment: CDR1 MNHEY and CDR2 SVGAGI. CDR3 residues: CAEGPNQPQHF. CDR3 DNA sequence: TGTGCCGAGGGTCCGAATCAGCCCCAGCATTTT.

V is TRBV9 and J is TRBJ1-3, with D uncertain. CDR1 is SGDLS, CDR2 YYNGEE, per germline. The ends were cut back, 4 bases at V and 2 bases at J, with 10 bases in the middle. The CDR3 is made up of 14 amino acids. The CDR3: CASSQRGTGNTIYF. As DNA, the CDR3 is TGTGCCAGCAGCCAACGGGGAACTGGAAACACCATATATTTT.